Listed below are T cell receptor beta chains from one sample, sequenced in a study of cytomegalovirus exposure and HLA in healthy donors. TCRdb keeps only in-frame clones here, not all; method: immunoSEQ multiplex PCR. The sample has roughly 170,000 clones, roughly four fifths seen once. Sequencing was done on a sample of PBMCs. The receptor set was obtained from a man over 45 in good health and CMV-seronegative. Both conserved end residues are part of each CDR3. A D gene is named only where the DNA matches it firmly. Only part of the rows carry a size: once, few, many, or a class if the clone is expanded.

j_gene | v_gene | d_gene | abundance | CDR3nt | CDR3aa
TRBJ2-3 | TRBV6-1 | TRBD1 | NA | TGTGCCAGCAGTGGGACAGGGGGATCAGATACGCAGTATTTT | CASSGTGGSDTQYF
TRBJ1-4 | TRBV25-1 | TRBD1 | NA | TGTGCCAGCAGTGAATCGAGAGGGGGCTTTGAAAAACTGTTTTTT | CASSESRGGFEKLFF
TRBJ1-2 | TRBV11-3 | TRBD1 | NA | TGTGCCAGCAGCTCGTGCTGGACAGGGGCAATGAAAGGTGGCTACACCTTC | CASSSCWTGAMKGGYTF
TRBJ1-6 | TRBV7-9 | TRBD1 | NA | TGTGCCAGCAGCTTCCGACAGGGGAATTCACCCCTCCACTTT | CASSFRQGNSPLHF
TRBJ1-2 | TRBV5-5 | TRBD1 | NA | TGTGCCAGCAGCAGGGACAGGGATGGCTACACCTTC | CASSRDRDGYTF
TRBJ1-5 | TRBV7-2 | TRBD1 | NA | TGTGCCAGCAGCTTAGCGGGGGGGACAGGGAGTTTACCCCAGCATTTT | CASSLAGGTGSLPQHF
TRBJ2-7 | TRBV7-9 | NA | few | TGTGCCAGCAGCTTAGTAGCATCGACCTACGAGCAGTACTTC | CASSLVASTYEQYF
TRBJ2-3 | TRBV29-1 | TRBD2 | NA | TGCAGCGTTGCGTTCCTAGCGGGGATGACTAGCACAGATACGCAGTATTTT | CSVAFLAGMTSTDTQYF
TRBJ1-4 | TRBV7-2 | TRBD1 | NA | TGTGCCAGCAGCTTCCTTCAGGGGGCCGGGGAAAAACTGTTTTTT | CASSFLQGAGEKLFF
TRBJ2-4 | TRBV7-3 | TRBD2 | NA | TGTGCCAGCAGCTTAAGAGCTAGCGGGGGGATCGGCAAAAACATTCAGTACTTC | CASSLRASGGIGKNIQYF
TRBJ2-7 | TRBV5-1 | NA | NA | TGCGCCAGCAGCCCTTGGACTTCCAGCTCCTACGAGCAGTACTTC | CASSPWTSSSYEQYF
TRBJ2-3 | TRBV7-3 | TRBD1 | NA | TGTGCCAGCAGTCGGACAGGGCCCACAGATACGCAGTATTTT | CASSRTGPTDTQYF
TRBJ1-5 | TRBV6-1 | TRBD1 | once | TGTGCCAGCAGTGAAGCGCGGCAGGGGGCGAGCAATCAGCCCCAGCATTTT | CASSEARQGASNQPQHF
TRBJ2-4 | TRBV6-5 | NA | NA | TGTGCCAGCAGTTACGCGATTGGAGCTCGTAAAAACATTCAGTACTTC | CASSYAIGARKNIQYF
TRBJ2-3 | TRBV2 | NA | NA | TGTGCCAGCAGGAGGAGCACAGATACGCAGTATTTT | CASRRSTDTQYF
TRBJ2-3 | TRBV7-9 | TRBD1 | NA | TGTGCCAGCAGCTTCGGACAGGGTGGCACAGATACGCAGTATTTT | CASSFGQGGTDTQYF
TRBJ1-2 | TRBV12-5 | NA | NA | TGTGCTAGTGGTTACGGAGGGATCTGGGGCTACACCTTC | CASGYGGIWGYTF
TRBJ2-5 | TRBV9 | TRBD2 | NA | TGTGCCAGCAGCGATTCGGGACTAGCGGGGGCGGAGACCCAGTACTTC | CASSDSGLAGAETQYF
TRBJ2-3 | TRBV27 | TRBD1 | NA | TGTGCCAGCAGTGGCCTTATCAGGGGGCAGATAGATACGCAGTATTTT | CASSGLIRGQIDTQYF
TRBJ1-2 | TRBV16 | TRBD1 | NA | TGTGCCAGCAGCCAGAACGACAGGGGACACACCTTC | CASSQNDRGHTF
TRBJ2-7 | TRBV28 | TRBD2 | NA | TGTGCCAGCGCGGGGGCAGCGGGAGGGCGGTACGAGCAGTACTTC | CASAGAAGGRYEQYF
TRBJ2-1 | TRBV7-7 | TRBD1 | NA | TGTGCTAGCAGCACGGGACAGTACAATGAGCAGTTCTTC | CASSTGQYNEQFF
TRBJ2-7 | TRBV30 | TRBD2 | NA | TGTGCCTGCGGGACTAGCGGGAGTACAAACTTC | CACGTSGSTNF
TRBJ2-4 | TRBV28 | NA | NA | TGTGCCAGCAGTTTATTGCCAGGGGAAGCCAAAAACATTCAGTACTTC | CASSLLPGEAKNIQYF
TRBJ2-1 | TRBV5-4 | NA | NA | TGTGCCAGCACCCTCCGGGGGGCCTTGGACAATGAGCAGTTCTTC | CASTLRGALDNEQFF
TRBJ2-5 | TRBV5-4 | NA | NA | TGTGCCAGCAGGCAACGGTTCCTTCAAGAGACCCAGTACTTC | CASRQRFLQETQYF
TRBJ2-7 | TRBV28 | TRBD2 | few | TGTGCCAGCAGCGGCGGGGGAACGGTCTACGAGCAGTACTTC | CASSGGGTVYEQYF
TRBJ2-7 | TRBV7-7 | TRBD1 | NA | TGTGCTAGCAGTCATGGGACAGCCTACGAGCAGTACTTC | CASSHGTAYEQYF
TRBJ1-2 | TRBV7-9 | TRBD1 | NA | TGTTCCAGCAGCTCGCGACAGGGGTCGGGCTATGGCTACACCTTC | CSSSSRQGSGYGYTF
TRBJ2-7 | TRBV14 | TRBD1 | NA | TGTGCCAGCAGCCCAAACAGGGGGCGGTACGAGCAGTACTTC | CASSPNRGRYEQYF
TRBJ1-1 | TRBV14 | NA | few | TGTGCCAGCAGCCAGGGAGACCTACTGAACACTGAAGCTTTCTTT | CASSQGDLLNTEAFF
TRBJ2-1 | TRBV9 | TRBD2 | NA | TGTGCCAGCAGATCGGGACTAGCGGGGAGCGGCGATGAGCAGTTCTTC | CASRSGLAGSGDEQFF
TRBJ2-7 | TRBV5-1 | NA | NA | TGCGCCAGCAGCTTGCAGGCTAGCCCAAGTTACGAGCAGTACTTC | CASSLQASPSYEQYF
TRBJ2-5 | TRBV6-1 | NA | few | TGTGCCAGCAGTGAGGGGGCGGCAGGGAAATACCAAGAGACCCAGTACTTC | CASSEGAAGKYQETQYF
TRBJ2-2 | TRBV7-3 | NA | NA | TGTGCCAGCAGAGGACAAGTAAACACCGGGGAGCTGTTTTTT | CASRGQVNTGELFF
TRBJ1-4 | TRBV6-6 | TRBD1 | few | TGTGCCAGCAGTGGTATGACAGGGGGGAGAGAAAAACTGTTTTTT | CASSGMTGGREKLFF
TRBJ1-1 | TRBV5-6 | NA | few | TGTGCCCCCAGGATGGGAGATGAAGCTTTCTTT | CAPRMGDEAFF
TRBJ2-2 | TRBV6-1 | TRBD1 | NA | TGTGCCAGCAGTGCATGGGGGACAGCGAACACCGGGGAGCTGTTTTTT | CASSAWGTANTGELFF
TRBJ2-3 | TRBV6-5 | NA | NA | TGTGCCAGCAGTGCCAGGGTGATAAGCGCAGATACGCAGTATTTT | CASSARVISADTQYF
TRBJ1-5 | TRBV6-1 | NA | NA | TGTGCCAGCAGGATTAGGGGGAGCAGCAATCAGCCCCAGCATTTT | CASRIRGSSNQPQHF
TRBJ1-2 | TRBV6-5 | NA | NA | TGTGCCAGCAGTTACCCCGGGGGGGCTGGCTACACCTTC | CASSYPGGAGYTF
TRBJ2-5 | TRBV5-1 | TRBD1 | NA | TGCGCCAGCAGCCAGGACAGGGTTGAGACCCAGTACTTC | CASSQDRVETQYF
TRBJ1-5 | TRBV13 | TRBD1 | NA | TGTGCCAGCAGCTCGGGACAGAGTATTCAGCCCCAGCATTTT | CASSSGQSIQPQHF
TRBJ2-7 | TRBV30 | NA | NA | TGTGCCTGGTCGGACAACTCCTACGAGCAGTACTTC | CAWSDNSYEQYF
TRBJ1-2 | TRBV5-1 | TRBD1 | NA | TGCGCCAGCAGCGTTACAATGGTCAGGGGGAAAGATGGCTACACCTTC | CASSVTMVRGKDGYTF
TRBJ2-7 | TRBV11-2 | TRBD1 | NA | TGTGCCAGCAGCTCAAAGACAGGGCCTTACGAGCAGTACTTC | CASSSKTGPYEQYF
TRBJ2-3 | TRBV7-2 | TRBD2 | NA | TGTGCCAGCAGCTTTGCTAGCGGGGGGTCAGATACGCAGTATTTT | CASSFASGGSDTQYF
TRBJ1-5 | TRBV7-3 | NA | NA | TGTGCCAGCAGCCACCCAGGGTTAAGTAGCAATCAGCCCCAGCATTTT | CASSHPGLSSNQPQHF
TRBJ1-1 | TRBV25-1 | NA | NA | TGTGCCAGCGGGTTGGGGGGTTCGTATGAAGCTTTCTTT | CASGLGGSYEAFF